Below are 23 T cell receptor beta chains sequenced from a single sample in a study of blood T cells in healthy people across ages. With a J-beta primer mix and a sample-barcoded 5' primer, a second PCR ran roughly 6 to 12 cycles. TCRdb independently ran MiXCR on the 5' RACE reads; one entry per CDR3 protein. The profile covers over 700,000 distinct CDR3 sequences, with 20% to 25% appearing a single time and roughly a tenth taken by the ten largest. This sample also appeared in a second study, on T cells of mothers and their children.

The sample taken for sequencing was blood. The receptors here all came from a boy aged 5-17 years in good health.

In its sample, this clonotype was seen a few times. This sequence joins TRBV28 and TRBJ2-7, with D tentatively TRBD1 (5 bases). Germline assignment: CDR1 MDHEN and CDR2 SYDVKM. This CDR3 has 14 amino acids. Trimming cost V 7 bases and J 0 bases, with 13 bases left between them. Here the CDR3 DNA reads TGTGCCAGCAAACTTCAGGGAAACTCCTACGAGCAGTACTTC. It specifies CASKLQGNSYEQYF. The full variable domain, in which reference TRBV28 and TRBJ2-7 provide the parts outside the CDR3, is DVKVTQSSRYLVKRTGEKVFLECVQDMDHENMFWYRQDPGLGLRLIYFSYDVKMKEKGDIPEGYSVSREKKERFSLILESASTNQTSMYLCASKLQGNSYEQYFGPGTRLTVT.

The chain links TRBV7-9 to TRBJ1-1; no firm D call. The germline V gene has CDR1 SEHNR and CDR2 FQNEAQ (reference sequence). The CDR3 is 13 residues long. The V end lost 8 bases, the J end lost 1 base, and 11 bases lay between the germline ends. CDR3 residues: CASGSGPNTEAFF. CDR3 DNA sequence: TGTGCCAGCGGCTCTGGTCCGAACACTGAAGCTTTCTTT. Full variable domain (remainder filled in from reference TRBV7-9 and TRBJ1-1): DTGVSQNPRHKITKRGQNVTFRCDPISEHNRLYWYRQTLGQGPEFLTYFQNEAQLEKSRLLSDRFSAERPKGSFSTLEIQRTEQGDSAMYLCASGSGPNTEAFFGQGTRLTVV.

This clonotype was counted only a few times. This chain connects TRBV20-1 to TRBJ2-1; 8 nucleotides line up with TRBD2. Per the germline V gene, CDR1 is DFQATT and CDR2 is SNEGSKA (reference sequence). The CDR3 extends over 13 amino acids. V trimming: 3 bases; J trimming: 8 bases; junction bases outside the gene matches: 6. DNA for the CDR3: TGCAGTGCTAGTAGCGGGGCTGGCGATGAGCAGTTCTTC. Residues: CSASSGAGDEQFF.

V gene TRBV12-5 combines with J gene TRBJ1-2, with 10 bases aligning to TRBD1. With V trimmed by 5 bases and J by 8 bases, 11 bases remained unmatched. The CDR3 sequence is 15 residues long. CDR1 and CDR2 (germline): LGHNT, FRNRAP. CDR3 region: CASGPAGTGELGYTF. DNA of the CDR3: TGTGCTAGTGGTCCTGCCGGGACAGGGGAGCTCGGCTACACCTTC.

This clonotype was detected only a few times. The DNA of the CDR3 is TGTGCCAGCAGCTCCCGGGACAGCCCAGAGGAAAAACTGTTTTTT. This codes for CASSSRDSPEEKLFF. V is TRBV7-2 and J is TRBJ1-4; TRBD1 matches 7 bases. The CDR3 has 15 amino acids. Trimming cost V 4 bases and J 8 bases; bases outside gene matches: 10. Germline V CDR1 and CDR2: SGHTA, FQGNSA.

This sequence joins TRBV28 and TRBJ1-3; unclear D gene. This CDR3 contains 15 residues. Trimming cost V 10 bases and J 4 bases, with 20 bases left between them. Germline V lookup: CDR1 MDHEN, CDR2 SYDVKM. CDR3 in DNA: TGTGCCACCGCGTTGGAGGTATCACACGGAAACACCATATATTTT. Its translation is CATALEVSHGNTIYF.

CDR3 sequence: CASSIGQGWNSPLHF. The CDR3 DNA follows: TGTGCCAGTAGTATTGGGCAGGGTTGGAATTCACCCCTCCACTTT. The gene calls are TRBV19 and TRBJ1-6, with D perhaps TRBD1 (5 bases). Germline CDR1 LNHDA, CDR2 SQIVND (reference sequence). The CDR3 sequence is 15 residues long. V was pared by 3 bases and J by 7 bases, with 13 bases between.

This clonotype showed up just a few times. The rearrangement links TRBV6-1 to TRBJ2-7; D is uncertain. The V and J ends lost 7 bases and 3 bases respectively, with 16 bases between them. Per the germline V gene, CDR1 is MNHNS and CDR2 is SASEGT. The CDR3 consists of 14 residues. CDR3: CASISQDARYEQYF. CDR3 bases: TGTGCCAGCATTTCCCAGGACGCCCGCTACGAGCAGTACTTC.

This chain links TRBV6-1 with TRBJ2-5; D may be TRBD2 (5 bases). Trimming removed 0 bases at V and 11 bases at J, with 10 bases between. This CDR3 is built from 12 residues. Germline V CDR1 and CDR2: MNHNS, SASEGT. The CDR3 sequence: CASSEAAREQYF. In DNA, the CDR3 is TGTGCCAGCAGTGAAGCGGCGAGGGAGCAGTACTTC.

A few counts support this clonotype. V gene TRBV6-4 combines with J gene TRBJ1-1; D is unresolved. V shed 2 bases and J shed 6 bases, with 25 bases lying between them. The CDR3 has 18 amino acids. Germline CDR1 MRHNA, CDR2 SNTAGT. The CDR3, as DNA: TGTGCCAGCAGTGACCCTGAGCCATTGGGAGGGCGAAGGGCTGAAGCTTTCTTT. The encoded protein is CASSDPEPLGGRRAEAFF.

This clonotype showed up just a few times. The chain is built from TRBV12-3 or TRBV12-4 and TRBJ2-2, with D unresolved. Trimming stripped 4 bases from V and 4 bases from J, with 13 bases between. The CDR3 extends over 15 amino acids. DNA of the CDR3: TGTGCCAGCAGTTGGTTTGGTGAAGGCACCGGGGAGCTGTTTTTT. It translates to CASSWFGEGTGELFF.

This clonotype came up many times. For the CDR3, the DNA is TGTGCCAGCAGCGTAGCCTTTGGGGGGGGTGAAGCTTTCTTT. As protein: CASSVAFGGGEAFF. The V gene is TRBV9, the J gene TRBJ1-1; perhaps TRBD1 as D (5 bases). Germline V CDR1 and CDR2: SGDLS, YYNGEE. This CDR3 region has 14 residues. Trimming stripped 0 bases from V and 7 bases from J, with 13 bases between. Full variable domain (outside the CDR3, taken from reference TRBV9 and TRBJ1-1): DSGVTQTPKHLITATGQRVTLRCSPRSGDLSVYWYQQSLDQGLQFLIQYYNGEERAKGNILERFSAQQFPDLHSELNLSSLELGDSALYFCASSVAFGGGEAFFGQGTRLTVV.

V and J are TRBV28 and TRBJ2-7, with D perhaps matching TRBD2 (5 bases). The germline gives CDR1 MDHEN, CDR2 SYDVKM. The CDR3 has 13 amino acids. Trimming took off 6 bases at V and 5 bases at J, with 14 bases between the two ends. CDR3 sequence reads: CASSQSGTNEQYF. CDR3 nucleotide sequence: TGTGCCAGCAGCCAGAGCGGTACCAACGAGCAGTACTTC.

This clonotype was seen many times. This chain links TRBV29-1 with TRBJ2-7; perhaps TRBD1 as D (6 bases). The CDR3 loop spans 13 amino acids. CDR1 and CDR2 (germline): SQVTM, ANQGSEA. V lost 3 bases and J lost 5, with 14 bases in between. CDR3: CSVDLPGVNEQYF. The DNA for the CDR3 is TGCAGCGTTGATTTGCCAGGGGTCAACGAGCAGTACTTC.

This clonotype appeared a few times. The gene calls are TRBV10-3 and TRBJ2-3, with 9 bases aligning to TRBD1. This CDR3 has 14 residues. Trimming took 5 bases from V and 5 from J; bases not matched to a gene: 5. Per the germline V gene, CDR1 is ENHRY and CDR2 is SYGVKD. Here the CDR3 reads CAISRDRDVDTQYF. The CDR3 DNA sequence: TGTGCCATCAGTCGGGACAGGGATGTAGATACGCAGTATTTT.

J is TRBJ2-7 and V is TRBV7-2; D is uncertain. CDR1 is SGHTA, CDR2 FQGNSA, per germline. V shed 1 base and J shed 4 bases, with 8 bases lying between them. The CDR3 length is 13 residues. CDR3 DNA sequence: TGTGCCAGCAGCTTAGTCTGGGGTTACGAGCAGTACTTC. Protein sequence: CASSLVWGYEQYF.

The chain carries TRBV7-9 and TRBJ2-5, with a weak D call TRBD2 (5 bases). The better agreement between TRBJ2-1 and the DNA end casts doubt on the J call. CDR3 length: 14 residues. Per germline, CDR1 SEHNR and CDR2 FQNEAQ (reference sequence). CDR3 amino acids: CASNQMDPGNEQFF. The DNA of the CDR3 is TGTGCCAGCAACCAAATGGATCCGGGAAATGAGCAGTTCTTC.

This clonotype was counted only a few times. V usage is TRBV27 and J usage is TRBJ2-1, with TRBD1 identical over 8 bases. The DNA matches TRBJ2-7 better at its end, which makes the J call doubtful. CDR1 and CDR2 from the germline V gene are MNHEY and SMNVEV (reference sequence). This CDR3 is 15 amino acids long. The CDR3 DNA is TGTGCCAGCAGTTTATCGACAGGGGAGCTGCACGAGCAGTACTTC. Encoded protein: CASSLSTGELHEQYF.

The sample holds a few counts of this clonotype. This rearrangement joins TRBV6-1 to TRBJ2-4, with TRBD1 matching over 9 bases. The V and J ends lost 6 bases and 5 bases, in that order; junction bases with no gene match: 8. The CDR3 spans 15 residues. Germline CDR1 is MNHNS and CDR2 is SASEGT. CDR3 DNA sequence: TGTGCCAGCAGCGTCGACAGGGGGGGACAAAACATTCAGTACTTC. It encodes CASSVDRGGQNIQYF.

V is TRBV2 and J is TRBJ2-1; TRBD2 matches 12 bases. With 6 bases clipped from V and 6 bases from J, the junction kept 3 bases outside the gene matches. CDR1 is SNHLY and CDR2 is FYNNEI in the germline V gene. The CDR3 loop spans 14 amino acids. CDR3 DNA: TGTGCCAGCAGGAGACTAGCGGGGGCCAATGAGCAGTTCTTC. The encoded protein is CASRRLAGANEQFF. The whole variable domain, filled in from reference TRBV2 and TRBJ2-1, reads EPEVTQTPSHQVTQMGQEVILRCVPISNHLYFYWYRQILGQKVEFLVSFYNNEISEKSEIFDDQFSVERPDGSNFTLKIRSTKLEDSAMYFCASRRLAGANEQFFGPGTRLTVL.

In its sample, this clonotype was seen a few times. In DNA form, the CDR3 reads TGCGCCAGCAGCAGGGGACTAGCGGGAGAAGATACGCAGTATTTT. Residues: CASSRGLAGEDTQYF. The V gene is TRBV5-1, the J gene TRBJ2-3; 14 positions match TRBD2. The V gene end was trimmed by 4 bases and the J gene end by 5 bases; junction bases not matched to a gene: 3. Germline V lookup: CDR1 SGHRS, CDR2 YFSETQ. The CDR3 sequence is 15 residues long.

This clonotype has just a few counts. V usage is TRBV28 and J usage is TRBJ1-5; TRBD1 matches 10 bases. Trimming removed 5 bases from V and 5 bases from J; junction bases left unmatched: 6. Germline lookup yields CDR1 MDHEN and CDR2 SYDVKM. The CDR3 contains 15 residues. CDR3 in amino acids: CASSATGGWDQPQHF. CDR3 nucleotide sequence: TGTGCCAGCAGTGCGACAGGGGGCTGGGATCAGCCCCAGCATTTT.

This clonotype was observed a handful of times. This chain's CDR3 is CAASGLYTGELFF. For the CDR3, the DNA is TGTGCTGCTAGCGGGTTGTACACCGGGGAGCTGTTTTTT. The rearrangement links TRBV28 to TRBJ2-2, with 8 bases fitting TRBD2. This CDR3 spans 13 amino acids. The germline V gene has CDR1 MDHEN and CDR2 SYDVKM.